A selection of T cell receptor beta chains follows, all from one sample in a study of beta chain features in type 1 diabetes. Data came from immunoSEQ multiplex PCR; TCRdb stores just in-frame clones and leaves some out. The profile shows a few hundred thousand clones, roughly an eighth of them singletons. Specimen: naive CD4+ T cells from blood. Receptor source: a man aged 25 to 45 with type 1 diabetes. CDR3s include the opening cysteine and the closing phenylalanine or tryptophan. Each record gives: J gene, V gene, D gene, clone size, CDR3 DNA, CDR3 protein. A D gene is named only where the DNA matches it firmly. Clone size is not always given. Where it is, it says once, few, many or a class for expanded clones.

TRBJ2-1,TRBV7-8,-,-,TGTGCCAGCAGCCCCCGGAGCGACTACAATGAGCAGTTCTTC,CASSPRSDYNEQFF
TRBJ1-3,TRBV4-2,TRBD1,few,TGTGCCAGCAGCCAAGAGAACAGGGGTTACACCATATATTTT,CASSQENRGYTIYF
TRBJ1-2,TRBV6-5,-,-,TGTGCCAGCAGTTATGCGACCGGAGCTTACTATGGCTACACCTTC,CASSYATGAYYGYTF
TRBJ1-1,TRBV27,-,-,TGTGCCAGCAGTTTAAGGGGGAACACTGAAGCTTTCTTT,CASSLRGNTEAFF
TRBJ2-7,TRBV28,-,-,TGTGCCAGCAGTGCATCAACAGGGAGCTACGAGCAGTACTTC,CASSASTGSYEQYF
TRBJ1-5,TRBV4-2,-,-,TGTGCCAGCAGCCAAGATACGGGAAGCCAGCCCCAGCATTTT,CASSQDTGSQPQHF
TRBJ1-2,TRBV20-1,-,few,TGCAGTGCTCGTCGGGACTATGGCTACACCTTC,CSARRDYGYTF
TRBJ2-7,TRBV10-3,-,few,TGTGCCACCCGTAGGGGGTACGAGCAGTACTTC,CATRRGYEQYF
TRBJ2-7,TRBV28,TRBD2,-,TGTGCCAGCCGGACTAGCGTTAACGAGCAGTACTTC,CASRTSVNEQYF
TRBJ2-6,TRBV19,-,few,TGTGCCAGTAGCCCAGGGGCTGGGGCCAACGTCCTGACTTTC,CASSPGAGANVLTF
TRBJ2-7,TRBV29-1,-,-,TGCAGCGTTGCAACCGGGACAAACGAGCAGTACTTC,CSVATGTNEQYF
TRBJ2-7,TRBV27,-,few,TGTGCCAGCAGTTTTTCAGGGCAACGGCAGTACTTC,CASSFSGQRQYF
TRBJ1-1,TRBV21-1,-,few,TGTGCCAGCAGGACTACCCCCGGGTCGAAGAACACTGAAGCTTTCTTT,CASRTTPGSKNTEAFF
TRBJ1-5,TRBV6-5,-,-,TGTGCCAGCAGTCCCCAGGGGTTGAACAATCAGCCCCAGCATTTT,CASSPQGLNNQPQHF
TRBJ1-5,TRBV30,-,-,TGTGCCTGGAGTGTCGGTGGCAATCAGCCCCAGCATTTT,CAWSVGGNQPQHF
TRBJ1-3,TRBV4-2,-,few,TGTGCCAGCAGCCAAGACAGGCACTCTGGAAACACCATATATTTT,CASSQDRHSGNTIYF
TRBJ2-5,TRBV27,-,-,TGTGCCAGCCCTGTGGCCCGGGGGACCCAGTACTTC,CASPVARGTQYF
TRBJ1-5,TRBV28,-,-,TGTGCCAGCAGAGTAGGCACAGAATCAAATCAGCCCCAGCATTTT,CASRVGTESNQPQHF
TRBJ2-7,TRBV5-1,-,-,TGCGCCAGCAGCGGGAACGCGGGGTCCGTTCACGAGCAGTACTTC,CASSGNAGSVHEQYF
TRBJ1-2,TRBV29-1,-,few,TGCAGCGTTGAGCCCGCGGACAGCTTCTATGGCTACACCTTC,CSVEPADSFYGYTF
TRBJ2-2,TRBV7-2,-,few,TGTGCCAGCAGCTTAAGGGGCGGGAACACCGGGGAGCTGTTTTTT,CASSLRGGNTGELFF
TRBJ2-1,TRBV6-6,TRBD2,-,TGTGCCAGCACCGTAGCGGGAGTCGACTACAATGAGCAGTTCTTC,CASTVAGVDYNEQFF
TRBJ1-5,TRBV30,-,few,TGTGCCTGGAGTGGAACCTCTAGGCAGCCCCAGCATTTT,CAWSGTSRQPQHF
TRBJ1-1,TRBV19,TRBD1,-,TGTGCCAGTAGTATAAGGGGACAGGGGAGGACTGAAGCTTTCTTT,CASSIRGQGRTEAFF